The clone carrying this T cell receptor (beta chain) was seen a single time. Its antigen is undetermined. These data are taken from a study of cytomegalovirus exposure and HLA in healthy donors. The study, taken as a whole, reports: TCR beta chains numbering more than 150 were designated cytomegalovirus-associated. Available immune exposure information covered CMV serostatus only. In a later analysis, specific HLA alleles were associated with 15,000 to 20,000 TCR beta sequences at a 0.05 false discovery rate. Sequencing likely generated an artifact that appeared as a cluster of highly shared sequence variants.

CDR1 and CDR2 (germline): LNHDA, SQIVND (reference sequence). CDR3 length: 13 amino acids. Trimming removed 1 base at V and 3 bases at J, with 6 bases between. PCR used 60 Vbeta primers and 13 Jbeta primers. Sequencing was performed with immunoSEQ multiplex PCR; in TCRdb, only in-frame clones are kept and a portion is missing. The data hold some 150,000 clones, with over 75% observed a single time. The V and J genes are TRBV19 and TRBJ2-5; D perhaps matches TRBD2 (6 bases). The sequence derives from a woman in her 30s in good health and CMV-seronegative. Specimen: PBMCs. CDR3 in amino acids: CASSIAGEETQYF. As DNA, the CDR3 is TGTGCCAGTAGTATAGCGGGGGAAGAGACCCAGTACTTC.